The 20 T cell receptor beta chains below were found in one sample sequenced in a study of identical twins. Each CDR3 protein is one row after TCRdb ran MiXCR on the 5' RACE reads. The sample lists roughly 540,000 distinct CDR3 sequences; 20% to 25% were seen once. These data also formed part of another study, on T cells expressing NK-cell markers.

The source material was CD4+ T cells sorted from blood. The receptor source for this set is a woman in her late teens or twenties in good health.

This chain uses TRBV7-9 with TRBJ1-1; no clear D. V lost 2 bases, J lost 3 bases, and 10 bases lay in between. Per the germline V gene, CDR1 is SEHNR and CDR2 is FQNEAQ (reference sequence). This CDR3 is 14 amino acids long. The CDR3: CASSLSRSHTEAFF. The CDR3 nucleotides are TGTGCCAGCAGCTTAAGCAGGAGCCACACTGAAGCTTTCTTT.

V is TRBV7-8 and J is TRBJ2-1, with TRBD1 as a possible D gene (6 bases). Per the germline V gene, CDR1 is SGHVS and CDR2 is FQNEAQ. The CDR3 extends over 14 amino acids. V dropped 1 base and J dropped 8 bases, with 12 bases sitting between them. In nucleotides, the CDR3 is TGTGCCAGCAGCTTAGGGGACATACGATATGAGCAGTTCTTC. It encodes CASSLGDIRYEQFF.

V and J are TRBV10-2 and TRBJ2-7; D possibly uses TRBD1 or TRBD2 (5 bases each). The CDR3 is 16 residues long. Germline V gene sequence: CDR1 WSHSY, CDR2 SAAADI. The V end lost 0 bases, the J end lost 3 bases, and 15 bases lay between the germline ends. CDR3 sequence: CASSESGERASYEQYF. The CDR3 DNA reads as TGCGCCAGCAGTGAGTCGGGGGAGAGGGCTAGCTACGAGCAGTACTTC.

This clonotype has a count of ten or more. The chain joins TRBV20-1 to TRBJ2-5; 7 bases match TRBD1. This CDR3 has 12 amino acids. Germline-derived CDR1 and CDR2 are DFQATT and SNEGSKA (reference sequence). J lost 1 base, V lost 4 bases, and 0 bases had no gene match. CDR3 bases: TGCAGTGCTAACAGGGGCCAAGAGACCCAGTACTTC. Amino acids: CSANRGQETQYF.

In this sample, this clonotype turned up a few times. The V call is TRBV10-3, the J call TRBJ2-7; TRBD2 aligns across 7 bases. In germline, CDR1 is ENHRY, CDR2 SYGVKD. The CDR3 has 13 amino acids. After removal of 6 bases from V and 3 bases from J, the junction contained 5 bases not matched to a gene. As DNA, the CDR3 is TGTGCCATCAGGCAGACTAGCTACTACGAGCAGTACTTC. Residues: CAIRQTSYYEQYF.

This clonotype was detected ten times or more. This chain uses TRBV10-3 with TRBJ2-1; D is ambiguous. The CDR3 sequence is 12 residues long. V lost 11 bases and J lost 0, with 8 bases in between. Germline values: CDR1 ENHRY, CDR2 SYGVKD. For the CDR3, the DNA is TGTGCCTTGGCGACCTCCTACAATGAGCAGTTCTTC. Protein: CALATSYNEQFF.

This chain connects TRBV4-1 to TRBJ1-1, with 11 bases identical to TRBD1. CDR3 size: 16 residues. CDR1 and CDR2 from the germline V gene are MGHRA and YSYEKL. Trimming cost V 4 bases and J 3 bases; bases outside gene matches: 7. The CDR3 DNA follows: TGCGCCAGCAGCCGGGGACAGGGGGTTGGGGACACTGAAGCTTTCTTT. This encodes CASSRGQGVGDTEAFF.

This clonotype was picked up a small number of times. The chain carries TRBV29-1 and TRBJ1-1; D not certain. Germline V CDR1 and CDR2: SQVTM, ANQGSEA. The V end lost 6 bases, the J end lost 5 bases, and 13 bases lay between the germline ends. The length of the CDR3 is 12 residues. As DNA, the CDR3 is TGCAGCGTCGGCGGACCCGCGACTGAAGCTTTCTTT. Protein sequence: CSVGGPATEAFF. Combining the CDR3 with reference TRBV29-1 and TRBJ1-1 gives the whole variable domain SAVISQKPSRDICQRGTSLTIQCQVDSQVTMMFWYRQQPGQSLTLIATANQGSEATYESGFVIDKFPISRPNLTFSTLTVSNMSPEDSSIYLCSVGGPATEAFFGQGTRLTVV.

The J gene is TRBJ2-2, the V gene TRBV3-1; weak D call: TRBD1 (5 bases). The CDR3 totals 13 residues. V lost 5 bases, J lost 6 bases, and 10 bases lay in between. Germline V CDR1 and CDR2: LGHDT, YNNKEL (reference sequence). The CDR3 bases are TGTGCCAGCAGCGTCCTAGGGGCCGGGGAGCTGTTTTTT. It translates to CASSVLGAGELFF.

This chain joins TRBV3-1 and TRBJ2-3; maybe TRBD2 (6 bases). The CDR3 is 15 residues long. Germline-derived CDR1 and CDR2 are LGHDT and YNNKEL (reference sequence). V gave up 4 bases and J gave up 2 bases, with 13 bases separating them. CDR3 amino acids: CASSPRTTLTDTQYF. CDR3 coding DNA: TGTGCCAGCAGCCCTAGGACTACCCTCACAGATACGCAGTATTTT.

This chain joins TRBV20-1 and TRBJ2-2; D might be TRBD1 (6 bases). Germline V gives CDR1 DFQATT, CDR2 SNEGSKA (reference sequence). V was trimmed by 3 bases and J by 4 bases, leaving 9 bases between them. CDR3 size: 13 residues. DNA for the CDR3: TGCAGTGCTAGCGAGGGGGTCACCGGGGAGCTGTTTTTT. Translated: CSASEGVTGELFF.

This clonotype was seen only a few times. The CDR3 sequence is CASSLGTGVGYEQYF. CDR3 coding DNA: TGCGCCAGCAGCTTGGGGACAGGGGTAGGCTACGAGCAGTACTTC. This rearrangement joins TRBV5-1 to TRBJ2-7; 9 nucleotides match TRBD1. CDR1 SGHRS and CDR2 YFSETQ come from the germline V gene. V shed 0 bases, J shed 3 bases, and the junction held 4 bases outside the gene matches. The CDR3 spans 15 residues.

This clonotype was observed a handful of times. This chain joins TRBV4-3 and TRBJ1-1, with a possible D match to TRBD1 (6 bases). The V end was cut by 1 base, the J end by 4 bases, with 19 bases between. The length of the CDR3 is 17 residues. Germline loops: CDR1 LGHNA, CDR2 YSLEER. Here the CDR3 DNA reads TGCGCCAGCAGCCAAGTCGGGGGCCTCGAGGAGGGCACTGAAGCTTTCTTT. The encoded protein is CASSQVGGLEEGTEAFF.

This clonotype was picked up a small number of times. The V and J genes are TRBV10-3 and TRBJ2-3; D may be TRBD2 (6 bases). V lost 2 bases and J 0 bases, leaving 15 bases between the germline ends. The germline CDR1 and CDR2 sequences are ENHRY and SYGVKD. The CDR3 length is 17 residues. The CDR3 DNA sequence: TGTGCCATCAGTGAGCCACGACTAGTGTCTAGCACAGATACGCAGTATTTT. It is translated as CAISEPRLVSSTDTQYF.

This clonotype was detected only a few times. The chain uses TRBV7-2 and TRBJ2-1, with 10 bases lining up with TRBD2. V was clipped by 2 bases and J by 8 bases; unmatched bases: 6. Germline V gene data show CDR1 as SGHTA and CDR2 as FQGNSA. The CDR3 totals 15 residues. The CDR3: CASSLFLAGVHEQFF. DNA of the CDR3: TGTGCCAGCAGCTTATTTCTAGCGGGAGTCCATGAGCAGTTCTTC.

The chain carries TRBV10-3 and TRBJ2-1, with 10 bases that match TRBD2. The junction had 3 bases not matched to a gene; V was cut back by 3 bases and J by 7 bases. Germline CDR1 reads ENHRY; CDR2 reads SYGVKD. The CDR3 is 14 residues long. CDR3 residues: CAISERTSGNEQFF. The DNA for the CDR3 is TGTGCCATCAGTGAAAGGACTAGCGGAAATGAGCAGTTCTTC.

This clonotype was counted between two and nine times. The V gene is TRBV29-1, the J gene TRBJ2-4; the match to TRBD2 covers 11 bases. The CDR3 runs to 12 residues. The J segment lost 9 bases and the V segment lost 6 bases, leaving 4 bases of the junction unmatched. Germline CDR1 and CDR2: SQVTM and ANQGSEA. The DNA of the CDR3 is TGCAGCGTGGTAGCGGGAGGGATCATTCAGTACTTC. This sequence encodes CSVVAGGIIQYF.

Ten or more counts support this clonotype. This chain joins TRBV20-1 and TRBJ2-3; no clear D. Trimming shortened V by 6 bases and J by 4 bases, and 17 bases separated the two germline ends. CDR3 length: 14 amino acids. Germline CDR1 is DFQATT and CDR2 is SNEGSKA (reference sequence). CDR3 nucleotides: TGCAGTGCCCCTCCCCTTGGGCTTTCAGATACGCAGTATTTT. Residues: CSAPPLGLSDTQYF.

This chain uses TRBV6-5 with TRBJ2-3, with TRBD2 matching 15 bases. The germline V gene encodes CDR1 MNHEY and CDR2 SVGAGI. Germline trimming cut 0 bases from V and 2 bases from J; bases unmatched to any gene: 3. The CDR3 totals 18 residues. The CDR3 DNA reads as TGTGCCAGCAGTTACTCAGGACTAGCGGGGGGGTACACAGATACGCAGTATTTT. Protein sequence: CASSYSGLAGGYTDTQYF.

This clonotype was seen only a few times. The rearrangement links TRBV29-1 to TRBJ2-5; D is unclear. CDR3 length: 14 amino acids. The V gene lost 3 bases and the J gene lost 5 bases, with 16 bases spanning the gap. Germline loops: CDR1 SQVTM, CDR2 ANQGSEA. In nucleotides, the CDR3 is TGCAGCGTTGAGGCCGGGCCTTTAAGGGAGACCCAGTACTTC. Translated: CSVEAGPLRETQYF.